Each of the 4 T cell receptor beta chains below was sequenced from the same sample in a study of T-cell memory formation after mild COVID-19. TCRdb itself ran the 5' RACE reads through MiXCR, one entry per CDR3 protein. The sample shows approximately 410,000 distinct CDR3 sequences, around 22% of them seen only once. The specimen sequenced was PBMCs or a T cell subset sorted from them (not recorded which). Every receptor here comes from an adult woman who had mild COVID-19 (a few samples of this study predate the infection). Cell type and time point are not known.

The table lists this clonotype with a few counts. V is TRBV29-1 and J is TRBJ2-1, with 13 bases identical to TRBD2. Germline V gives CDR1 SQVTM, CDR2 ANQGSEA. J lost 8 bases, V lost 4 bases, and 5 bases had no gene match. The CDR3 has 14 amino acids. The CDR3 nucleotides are TGCAGCGTTGCAGGGACTAGCGGGATGTATGAGCAGTTCTTC. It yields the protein CSVAGTSGMYEQFF.

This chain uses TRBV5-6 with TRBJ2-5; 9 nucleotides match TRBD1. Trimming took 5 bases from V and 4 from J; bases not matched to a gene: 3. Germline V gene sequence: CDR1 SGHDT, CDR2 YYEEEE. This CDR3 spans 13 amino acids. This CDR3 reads CASSTGGLETQYF. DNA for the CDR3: TGTGCCAGCAGTACAGGGGGCTTAGAGACCCAGTACTTC.

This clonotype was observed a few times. The CDR3 loop reads CASSLAAGTNFETQYF. The DNA of the CDR3 is TGCGCCAGCAGCTTGGCCGCGGGGACAAATTTCGAGACCCAGTACTTC. The V and J genes are TRBV5-1 and TRBJ2-5; D tentatively reads TRBD1 or TRBD2 (6 bases each). The germline V and J ends were trimmed by 0 bases and 5 bases, with 17 bases remaining between them. Germline V gene data show CDR1 as SGHRS and CDR2 as YFSETQ. The CDR3 is 16 residues long.

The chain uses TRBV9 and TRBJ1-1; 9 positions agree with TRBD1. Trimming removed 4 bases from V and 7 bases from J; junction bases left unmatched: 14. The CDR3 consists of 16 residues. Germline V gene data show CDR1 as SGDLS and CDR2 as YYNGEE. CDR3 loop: CASSSQPGQGHYEAFF. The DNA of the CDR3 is TGTGCCAGCAGCTCCCAGCCGGGACAGGGCCATTATGAAGCTTTCTTT.